The clone carrying this TCR beta chain is labeled as medium-sized. The antigen remains undetermined. The library came from three nested PCR rounds adapted from ARM-PCR protocols. TCRdb reprocessed the multiplex PCR reads via MiXCR and lists one record per CDR3 protein. The sample has 65,000 to 95,000 distinct CDR3 sequences, around 85% seen once. No cell sorting was done before RNA was extracted from the tissue. Chemotherapy-naive patients with new lung cancer underwent thoracic surgery in China, August–late 2014. The data belong to a study of tumor and adjacent non-tumor tissue in lung cancer. Study-wide points: Top 100 clones took a larger repertoire share in normal lung. Tumor TCR diversity, when higher, was linked to shorter survival. Tumor tissue had significantly higher TCR diversity than normal lung.

The receptor was isolated from a woman aged 45-65 years with non-small cell lung cancer. Sequenced: lung tumor tissue.

CDR3 amino acids: CSARVTGMAYEQYF. CDR3 DNA sequence: TGCAGTGCTCGCGTAACAGGGATGGCCTACGAGCAGTACTTC. V and J are TRBV20-1 and TRBJ2-7, with a weak D call TRBD1 (6 bases). The germline gives CDR1 DFQATT, CDR2 SNEGSKA (reference sequence). V was shortened by 5 bases and J by 2 bases, with 16 bases between the two germline ends. The CDR3 contains 14 residues.